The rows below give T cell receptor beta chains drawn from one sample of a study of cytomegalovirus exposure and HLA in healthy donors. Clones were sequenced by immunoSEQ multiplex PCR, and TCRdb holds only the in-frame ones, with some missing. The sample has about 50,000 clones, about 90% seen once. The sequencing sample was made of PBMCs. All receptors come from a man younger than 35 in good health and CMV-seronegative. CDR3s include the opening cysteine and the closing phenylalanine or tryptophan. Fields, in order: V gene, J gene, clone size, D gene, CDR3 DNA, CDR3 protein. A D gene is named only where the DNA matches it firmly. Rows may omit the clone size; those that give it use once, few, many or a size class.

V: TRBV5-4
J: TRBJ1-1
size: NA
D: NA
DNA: TGTGCCAGCAGACCTGGGGCTCGAAGTCGGGCGACTGAAGCTTTCTTT
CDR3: CASRPGARSRATEAFF

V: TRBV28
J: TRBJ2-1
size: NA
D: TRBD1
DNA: TGTGCCAGCAGCCATCGACAGGGTAGACATGAGCAGTTCTTC
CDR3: CASSHRQGRHEQFF

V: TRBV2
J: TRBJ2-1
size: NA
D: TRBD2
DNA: TGTGCCAGCAGGGACGTTCGTAGCGGGAGTTCGGTCAATGAGCAGTTCTTC
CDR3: CASRDVRSGSSVNEQFF

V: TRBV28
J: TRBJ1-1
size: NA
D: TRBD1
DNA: TGTGCCAGCCGATACAGGGGGAACACTGAAGCTTTCTTT
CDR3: CASRYRGNTEAFF

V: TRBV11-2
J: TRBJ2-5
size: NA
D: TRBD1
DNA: TGTGCCAGCAGACCGACTACCCGACAGGGGATTGTCTTGGGGACCCAGTACTTC
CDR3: CASRPTTRQGIVLGTQYF

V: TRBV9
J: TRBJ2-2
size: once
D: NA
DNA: TGTGCCAGCAGCTGGAGCGGCGGAAGCACCGGGGAGCTGTTTTTT
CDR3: CASSWSGGSTGELFF

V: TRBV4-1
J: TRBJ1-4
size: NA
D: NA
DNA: TGCGCCAGCAGCCAAGAAAGGGGGAGGGACGGAGAAAAACTGTTTTTT
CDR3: CASSQERGRDGEKLFF

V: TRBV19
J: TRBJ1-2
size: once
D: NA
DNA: TGTGCCAGTAGTATGCTACCCGGGCAGGGTACTGGCTACACCTTC
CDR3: CASSMLPGQGTGYTF

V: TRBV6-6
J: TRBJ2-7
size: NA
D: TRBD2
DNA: TGTGCCAGTAGAAGCGGGAGGGTGTCCTACGAGCAGTACTTC
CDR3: CASRSGRVSYEQYF

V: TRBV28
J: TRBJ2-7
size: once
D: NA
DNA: TGTGCCAGCAGCGACCGGACAGAATTCTACGAGCAGTACTTC
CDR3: CASSDRTEFYEQYF

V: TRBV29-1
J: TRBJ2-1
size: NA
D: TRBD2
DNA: TGCAGCGTCTTAACTAGCGGGAGTGCCTATGAGCAGTTCTTC
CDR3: CSVLTSGSAYEQFF

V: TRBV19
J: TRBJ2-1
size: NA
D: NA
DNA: TGTGCCAGTAGTATCATAGCGCCCCGCTCCTACAATGAGCAGTTCTTC
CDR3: CASSIIAPRSYNEQFF

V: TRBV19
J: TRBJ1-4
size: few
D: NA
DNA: TGTGCCAGTAGTTACAGACCAACTAATGAAAAACTGTTTTTT
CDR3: CASSYRPTNEKLFF

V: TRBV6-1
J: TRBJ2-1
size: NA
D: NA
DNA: TGTGCCAGCAGTGTGGTTAAGTTAGCCTACAATGAGCAGTTCTTC
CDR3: CASSVVKLAYNEQFF

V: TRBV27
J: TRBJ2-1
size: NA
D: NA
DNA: TGTGCCAGCATAGGCAGGGCCAATGAGCAGTTCTTC
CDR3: CASIGRANEQFF

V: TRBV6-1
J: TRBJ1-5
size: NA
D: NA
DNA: TGTGCCAGCAGAGGGACTTGGCCCCAGCATTTT
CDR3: CASRGTWPQHF

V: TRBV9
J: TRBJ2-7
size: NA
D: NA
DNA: TGTGCCAGCAGCGTAGCCCCGGGACTTGACTACGAGCAGTACTTC
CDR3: CASSVAPGLDYEQYF

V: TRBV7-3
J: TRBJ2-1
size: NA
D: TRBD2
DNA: TGTGCCAGCAGCCGAGCGGGAGGGCCGGGGGATGAGCAGTTCTTC
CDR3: CASSRAGGPGDEQFF

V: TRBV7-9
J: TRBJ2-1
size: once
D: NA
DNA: TGTGCCAGCAGCTTAGTCGAACAGGGTAATGAGCAGTTCTTC
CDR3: CASSLVEQGNEQFF

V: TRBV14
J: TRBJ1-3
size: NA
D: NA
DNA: TGTGCCAGCAGCCGGTACCAGGGCTCTGGAAACACCATATATTTT
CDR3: CASSRYQGSGNTIYF

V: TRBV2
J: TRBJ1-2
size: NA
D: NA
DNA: TGTGCCAGCAGTGAAACAACCTACACCTTC
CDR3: CASSETTYTF

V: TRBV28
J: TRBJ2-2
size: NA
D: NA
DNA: TGTGCCACACTACAGGGATCGGACACCGGGGAGCTGTTTTTT
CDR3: CATLQGSDTGELFF

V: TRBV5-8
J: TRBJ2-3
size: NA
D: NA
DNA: TGTGCCAGCAGCTTGGCGCAGGGTGGCACAGATACGCAGTATTTT
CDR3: CASSLAQGGTDTQYF

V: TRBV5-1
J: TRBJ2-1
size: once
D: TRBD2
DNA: TGCGCCAGCAGCTTGGAGGTGGGAGGGGTCGATGAGCAGTTCTTC
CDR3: CASSLEVGGVDEQFF